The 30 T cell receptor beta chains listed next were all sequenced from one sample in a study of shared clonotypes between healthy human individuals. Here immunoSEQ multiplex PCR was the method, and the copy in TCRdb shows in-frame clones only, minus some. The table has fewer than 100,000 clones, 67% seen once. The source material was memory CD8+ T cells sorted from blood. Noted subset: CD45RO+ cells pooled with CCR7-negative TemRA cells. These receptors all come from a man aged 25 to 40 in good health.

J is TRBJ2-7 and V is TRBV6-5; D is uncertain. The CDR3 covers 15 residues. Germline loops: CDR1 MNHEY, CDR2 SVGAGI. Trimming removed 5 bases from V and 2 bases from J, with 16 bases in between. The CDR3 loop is CASSITSGAAYEQYF. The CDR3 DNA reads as TGTGCCAGCAGTATTACATCCGGCGCAGCCTACGAGCAGTACTTC.

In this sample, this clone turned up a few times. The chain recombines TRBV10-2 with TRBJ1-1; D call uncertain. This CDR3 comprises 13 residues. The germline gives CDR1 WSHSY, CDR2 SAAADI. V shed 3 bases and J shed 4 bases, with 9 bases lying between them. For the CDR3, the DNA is TGCGCCAGCAGTGATATGGTAGGCACTGAAGCTTTCTTT. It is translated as CASSDMVGTEAFF.

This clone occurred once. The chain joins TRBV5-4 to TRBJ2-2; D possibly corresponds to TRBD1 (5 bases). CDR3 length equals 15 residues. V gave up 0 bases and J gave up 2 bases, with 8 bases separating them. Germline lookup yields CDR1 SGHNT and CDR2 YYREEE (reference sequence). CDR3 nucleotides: TGTGCCAGCAGCTTGGAGGGGATCAACACCGGGGAGCTGTTTTTT. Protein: CASSLEGINTGELFF.

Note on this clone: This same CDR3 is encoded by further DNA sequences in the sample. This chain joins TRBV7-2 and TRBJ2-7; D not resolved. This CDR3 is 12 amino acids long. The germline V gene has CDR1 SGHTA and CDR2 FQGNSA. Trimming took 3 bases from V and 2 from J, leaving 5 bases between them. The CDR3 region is CASSFGPYEQYF. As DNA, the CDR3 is TGTGCCAGCAGCTTTGGACCCTACGAGCAGTACTTC.

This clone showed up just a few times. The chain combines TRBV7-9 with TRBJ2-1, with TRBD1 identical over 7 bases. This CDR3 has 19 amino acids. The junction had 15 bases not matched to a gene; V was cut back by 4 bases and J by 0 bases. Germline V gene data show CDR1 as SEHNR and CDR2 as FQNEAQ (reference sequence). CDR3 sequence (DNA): TGTGCCAGCAGCTCCCCGGACCCTCGACAGGGTAGCTCCTACAATGAGCAGTTCTTC. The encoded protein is CASSSPDPRQGSSYNEQFF.

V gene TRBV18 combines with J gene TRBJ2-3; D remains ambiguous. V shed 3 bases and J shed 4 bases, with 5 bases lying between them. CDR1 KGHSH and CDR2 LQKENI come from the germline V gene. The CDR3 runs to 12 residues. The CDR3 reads CASSPSADTQYF. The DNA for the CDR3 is TGTGCCAGCTCACCCTCAGCAGATACGCAGTATTTT.

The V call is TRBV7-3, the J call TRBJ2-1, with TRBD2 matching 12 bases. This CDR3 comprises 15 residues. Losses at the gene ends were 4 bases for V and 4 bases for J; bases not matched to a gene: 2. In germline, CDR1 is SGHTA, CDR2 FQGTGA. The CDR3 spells CASSSSGREYNEQFF. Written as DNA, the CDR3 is TGTGCCAGCAGCTCTAGCGGGAGGGAATACAATGAGCAGTTCTTC. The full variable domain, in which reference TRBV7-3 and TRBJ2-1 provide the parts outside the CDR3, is GAGVSQTPSNKVTEKGKYVELRCDPISGHTALYWYRQSLGQGPEFLIYFQGTGAADDSGLPNDRFFAVRPEGSVSTLKIQRTERGDSAVYLCASSSSGREYNEQFFGPGTRLTVL.

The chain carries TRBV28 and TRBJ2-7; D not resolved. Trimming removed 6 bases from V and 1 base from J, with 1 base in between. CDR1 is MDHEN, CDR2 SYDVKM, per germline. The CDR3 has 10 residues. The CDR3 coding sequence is TGTGCCAGCAGATCCTACGAGCAGTACTTC. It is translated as CASRSYEQYF.

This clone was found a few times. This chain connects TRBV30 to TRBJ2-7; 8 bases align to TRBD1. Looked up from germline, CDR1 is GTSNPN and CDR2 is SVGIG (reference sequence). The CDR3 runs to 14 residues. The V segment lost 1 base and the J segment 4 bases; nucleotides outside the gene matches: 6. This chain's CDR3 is CAWSATGGLYEQYF. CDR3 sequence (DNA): TGTGCCTGGAGTGCTACAGGGGGATTATACGAGCAGTACTTC.

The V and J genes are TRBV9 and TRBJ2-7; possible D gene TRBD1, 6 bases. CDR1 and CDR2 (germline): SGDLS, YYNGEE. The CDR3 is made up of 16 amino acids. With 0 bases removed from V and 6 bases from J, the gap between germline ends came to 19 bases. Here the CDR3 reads CASSVGTYRDLGEQYF. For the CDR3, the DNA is TGTGCCAGCAGCGTAGGGACTTACAGGGATCTGGGCGAGCAGTACTTC.

Here the CDR3 DNA reads TGTGCCAGCACCGGGACAGGGGATGCCAAAAACATTCAGTACTTC. Protein sequence: CASTGTGDAKNIQYF. The chain couples TRBV25-1 to TRBJ2-4; 10 bases agree with TRBD1. The ends lost 7 bases at V and 1 base at J; junction bases unmatched: 4. Germline-derived CDR1 and CDR2 are MGHDK and SYGVNS. The CDR3 runs 15 residues.

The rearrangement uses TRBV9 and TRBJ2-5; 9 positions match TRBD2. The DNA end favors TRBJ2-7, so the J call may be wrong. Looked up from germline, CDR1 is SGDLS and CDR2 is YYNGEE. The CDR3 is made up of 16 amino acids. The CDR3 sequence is CASSVGAGGGFDEQYF. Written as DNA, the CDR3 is TGTGCCAGCAGCGTAGGAGCGGGAGGTGGGTTCGACGAGCAGTACTTC.

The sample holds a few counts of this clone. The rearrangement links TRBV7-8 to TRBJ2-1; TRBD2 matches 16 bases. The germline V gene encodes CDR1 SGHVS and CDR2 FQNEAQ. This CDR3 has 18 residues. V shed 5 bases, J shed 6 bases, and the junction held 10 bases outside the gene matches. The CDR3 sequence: CASSPWGLAGGSLNEQFF. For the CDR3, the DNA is TGTGCCAGCAGCCCATGGGGACTAGCGGGAGGGTCCCTCAATGAGCAGTTCTTC.

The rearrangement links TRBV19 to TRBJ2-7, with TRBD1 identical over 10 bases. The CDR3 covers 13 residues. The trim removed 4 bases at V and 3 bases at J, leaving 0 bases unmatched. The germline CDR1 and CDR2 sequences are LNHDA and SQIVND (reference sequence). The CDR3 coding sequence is TGTGCCAGTAGTAGGGACAGGGGCTACGAGCAGTACTTC. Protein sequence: CASSRDRGYEQYF.

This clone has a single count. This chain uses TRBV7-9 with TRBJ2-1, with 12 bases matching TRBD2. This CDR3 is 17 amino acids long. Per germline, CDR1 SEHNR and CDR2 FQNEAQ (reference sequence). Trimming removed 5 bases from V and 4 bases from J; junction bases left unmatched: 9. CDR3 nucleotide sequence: TGTGCCAGCAGCACCGGACTAGCGGGAAGGTCGTACAATGAGCAGTTCTTC. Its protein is CASSTGLAGRSYNEQFF. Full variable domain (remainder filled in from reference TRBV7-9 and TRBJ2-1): DTGVSQNPRHKITKRGQNVTFRCDPISEHNRLYWYRQTLGQGPEFLTYFQNEAQLEKSRLLSDRFSAERPKGSFSTLEIQRTEQGDSAMYLCASSTGLAGRSYNEQFFGPGTRLTVL.

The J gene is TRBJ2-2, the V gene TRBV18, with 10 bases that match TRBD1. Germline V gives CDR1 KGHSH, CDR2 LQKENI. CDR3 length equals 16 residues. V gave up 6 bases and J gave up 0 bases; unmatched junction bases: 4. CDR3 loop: CASSLGQGANTGELFF. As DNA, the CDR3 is TGTGCCAGCTCCCTCGGACAGGGGGCGAACACCGGGGAGCTGTTTTTT.

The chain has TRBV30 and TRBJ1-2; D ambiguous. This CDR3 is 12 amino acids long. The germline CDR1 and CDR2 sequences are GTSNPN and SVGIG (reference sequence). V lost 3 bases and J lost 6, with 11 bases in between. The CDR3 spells CAWRPELNGYTF. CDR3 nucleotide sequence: TGTGCCTGGAGACCGGAATTGAATGGCTACACCTTC.

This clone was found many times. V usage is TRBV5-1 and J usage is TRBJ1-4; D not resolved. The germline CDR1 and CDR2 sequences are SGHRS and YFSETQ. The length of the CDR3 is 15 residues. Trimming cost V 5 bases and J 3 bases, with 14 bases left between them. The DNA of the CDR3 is TGCGCCAGCAGGGCCCGCGGGGTATCTAATGAAAAACTGTTTTTT. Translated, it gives CASRARGVSNEKLFF.

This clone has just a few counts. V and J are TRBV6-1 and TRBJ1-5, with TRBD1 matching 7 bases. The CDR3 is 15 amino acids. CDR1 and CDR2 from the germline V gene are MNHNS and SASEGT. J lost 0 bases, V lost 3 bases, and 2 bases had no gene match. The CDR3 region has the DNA TGTGCCAGCAGTGAGACAGGGTATAGCAATCAGCCCCAGCATTTT. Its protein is CASSETGYSNQPQHF.

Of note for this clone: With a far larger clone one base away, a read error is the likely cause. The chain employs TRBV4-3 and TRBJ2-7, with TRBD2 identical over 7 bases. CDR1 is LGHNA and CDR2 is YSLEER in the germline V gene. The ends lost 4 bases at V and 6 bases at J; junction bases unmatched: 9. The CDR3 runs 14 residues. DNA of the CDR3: TGCGCCAGCAGCCCCCAGGGAGGGCTCCGCGAGCAGTACTTC. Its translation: CASSPQGGLREQYF.

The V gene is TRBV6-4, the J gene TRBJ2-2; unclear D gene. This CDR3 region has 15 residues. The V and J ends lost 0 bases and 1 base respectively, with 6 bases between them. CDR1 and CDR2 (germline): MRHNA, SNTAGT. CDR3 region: CASSDSGGNTGELFF. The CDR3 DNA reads TGTGCCAGCAGTGACTCCGGTGGGAACACCGGGGAGCTGTTTTTT.

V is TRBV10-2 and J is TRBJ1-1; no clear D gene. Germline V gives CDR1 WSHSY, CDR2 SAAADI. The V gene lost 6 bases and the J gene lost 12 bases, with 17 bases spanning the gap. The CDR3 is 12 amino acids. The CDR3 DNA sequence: TGCGCCAGCAGCACCGGGCCCCACCCGACTTTCTTT. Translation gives CASSTGPHPTFF.

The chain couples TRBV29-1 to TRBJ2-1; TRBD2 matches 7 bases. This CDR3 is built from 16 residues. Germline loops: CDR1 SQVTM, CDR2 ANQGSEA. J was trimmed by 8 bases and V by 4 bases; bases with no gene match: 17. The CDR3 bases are TGCAGCGTTGCCCCCTATGGGGGAGGGCCGGTCGATGAGCAGTTCTTC. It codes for CSVAPYGGGPVDEQFF.

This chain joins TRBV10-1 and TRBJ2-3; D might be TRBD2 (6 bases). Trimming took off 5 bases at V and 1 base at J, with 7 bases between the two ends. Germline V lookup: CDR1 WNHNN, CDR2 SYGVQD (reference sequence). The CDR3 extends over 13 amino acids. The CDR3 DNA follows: TGCGCCAGCAGTCAGCGGGGCACAGATACGCAGTATTTT. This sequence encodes CASSQRGTDTQYF.

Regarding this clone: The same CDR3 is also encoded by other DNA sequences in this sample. CDR3 in DNA: TGCAGCGTTGCCAAGATGAACACTGAAGCTTTCTTT. Residues: CSVAKMNTEAFF. The chain is built from TRBV29-1 and TRBJ1-1; D gene uncertain. The V end was cut by 4 bases, the J end by 0 bases, with 6 bases between. This CDR3 has 12 amino acids. Germline CDR1 SQVTM, CDR2 ANQGSEA.

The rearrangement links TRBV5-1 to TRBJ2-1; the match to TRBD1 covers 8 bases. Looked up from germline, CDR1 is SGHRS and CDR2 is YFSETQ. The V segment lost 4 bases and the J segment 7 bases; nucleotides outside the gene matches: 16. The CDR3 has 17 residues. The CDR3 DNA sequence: TGCGCCAGCAGCCCTGATTGGGCAGGGGGCGCTAGGAATGAGCAGTTCTTC. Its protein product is CASSPDWAGGARNEQFF. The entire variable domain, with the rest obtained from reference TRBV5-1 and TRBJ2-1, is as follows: KAGVTQTPRYLIKTRGQQVTLSCSPISGHRSVSWYQQTPGQGLQFLFEYFSETQRNKGNFPGRFSGRQFSNSRSEMNVSTLELGDSALYLCASSPDWAGGARNEQFFGPGTRLTVL.

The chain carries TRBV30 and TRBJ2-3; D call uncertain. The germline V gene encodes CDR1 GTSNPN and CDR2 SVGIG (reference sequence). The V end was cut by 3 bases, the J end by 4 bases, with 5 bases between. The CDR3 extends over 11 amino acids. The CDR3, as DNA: TGTGCCTGGAGGCTTCCAGATACGCAGTATTTT. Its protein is CAWRLPDTQYF.

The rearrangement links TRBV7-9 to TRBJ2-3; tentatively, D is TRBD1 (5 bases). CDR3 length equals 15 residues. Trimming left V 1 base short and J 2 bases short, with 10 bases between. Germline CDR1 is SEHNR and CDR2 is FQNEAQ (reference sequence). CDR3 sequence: CASSLVHGATDTQYF. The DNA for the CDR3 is TGTGCCAGCAGCTTAGTTCATGGGGCCACAGATACGCAGTATTTT.

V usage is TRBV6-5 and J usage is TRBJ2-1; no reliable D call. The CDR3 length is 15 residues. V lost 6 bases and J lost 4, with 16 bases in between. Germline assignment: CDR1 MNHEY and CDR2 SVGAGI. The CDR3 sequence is CASSPRGRKYNEQFF. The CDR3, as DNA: TGTGCCAGCAGCCCCCGCGGACGTAAATACAATGAGCAGTTCTTC.

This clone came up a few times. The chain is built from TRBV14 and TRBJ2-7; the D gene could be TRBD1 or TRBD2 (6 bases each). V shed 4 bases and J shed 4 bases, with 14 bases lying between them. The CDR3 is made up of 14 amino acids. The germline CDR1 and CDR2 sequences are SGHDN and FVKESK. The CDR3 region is CASSPFSGAYEQYF. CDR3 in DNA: TGTGCCAGCAGCCCATTTTCGGGGGCTTACGAGCAGTACTTC. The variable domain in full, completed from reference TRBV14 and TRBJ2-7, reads EAGVTQFPSHSVIEKGQTVTLRCDPISGHDNLYWYRRVMGKEIKFLLHFVKESKQDESGMPNNRFLAERTGGTYSTLKVQPAELEDSGVYFCASSPFSGAYEQYFGPGTRLTVT.